The 28 T cell receptor beta chains presented below share a single source sample, sequenced in a study of cytomegalovirus exposure and HLA in healthy donors. PCR primers comprised 60 Vbeta and 13 Jbeta primers. Using immunoSEQ multiplex PCR, the repertoire was profiled, and TCRdb retains in-frame clones only, with some absent. The table records under 250,000 clones, 70% to 85% of them present only once. Sequencing was performed on PBMCs. The receptors shown here come from a male donor in good health and CMV-seronegative.

The chain carries TRBV5-4 and TRBJ2-3; weak D call: TRBD2 (5 bases). Trimming pared 2 bases from V and 0 bases from J, leaving 10 bases between. The germline V gene encodes CDR1 SGHNT and CDR2 YYREEE (reference sequence). There are 15 residues in the CDR3. CDR3 coding DNA: TGTGCCAGCAGCTTCCAACGCGGGAGCACAGATACGCAGTATTTT. Its translation: CASSFQRGSTDTQYF.

The chain couples TRBV25-1 to TRBJ2-7; D gene ambiguous. CDR3 size: 14 residues. Looked up from germline, CDR1 is MGHDK and CDR2 is SYGVNS. Trimming left V 3 bases short and J 4 bases short, with 13 bases between. The CDR3 DNA reads TGTGCCAGCAGTGAGTTAACAGATTCTTACGAGCAGTACTTC. Protein sequence: CASSELTDSYEQYF.

J is TRBJ2-2 and V is TRBV6-6, with 8 bases fitting TRBD1. This CDR3 spans 16 amino acids. The J segment lost 0 bases and the V segment lost 6 bases, leaving 6 bases of the junction unmatched. Germline CDR1 MNHNY, CDR2 SVGAGI (reference sequence). DNA for the CDR3: TGTGCCAGCAGCCGGACGGACAGGGCGAACACCGGGGAGCTGTTTTTT. Translation: CASSRTDRANTGELFF.

This rearrangement joins TRBV27 to TRBJ2-5, with 10 bases lining up with TRBD1. The J call may not be correct, given that the DNA end is closer to TRBJ2-7. CDR1 is MNHEY, CDR2 SMNVEV, per germline (reference sequence). The CDR3 runs 14 residues. The CDR3 DNA reads TGTGCCAGCAGTTGGACAGGGGGCTCCTACGAGCAGTACTTC. It encodes CASSWTGGSYEQYF.

This sequence joins TRBV7-2 and TRBJ2-7; D is ambiguous. There are 16 residues in the CDR3. CDR1 and CDR2 from the germline V gene are SGHTA and FQGNSA. Trimming pared 3 bases from V and 3 bases from J, leaving 18 bases between. The CDR3 bases are TGTGCCAGCAGCTTCGGAAGAGCGCCTCTATTCTACGAGCAGTACTTC. Its protein product is CASSFGRAPLFYEQYF.

The rearrangement joins TRBV7-6 to TRBJ2-5; TRBD1 matches 8 bases. Trimming at V came to 5 bases and at J to 5 bases, leaving 13 bases not matched to a gene. This CDR3 has 16 amino acids. Germline V gene data show CDR1 as SGHVS and CDR2 as FNYEAQ. The CDR3 region is CASSGGFRGLRETQYF. DNA for the CDR3: TGTGCCAGCAGCGGAGGATTCAGGGGGCTAAGGGAGACCCAGTACTTC.

J is TRBJ2-3 and V is TRBV6-5, with TRBD2 as a possible D gene (6 bases). Trimming removed 7 bases from V and 2 bases from J, with 13 bases in between. Germline assignment: CDR1 MNHEY and CDR2 SVGAGI. The CDR3 runs 14 residues. CDR3 loop: CASIAGGNTDTQYF. CDR3 bases: TGTGCCAGCATCGCAGGAGGGAACACAGATACGCAGTATTTT.

The chain joins TRBV6-1 to TRBJ2-1; TRBD2 agrees at 11 bases. J was trimmed by 5 bases and V by 8 bases; bases with no gene match: 5. Germline V gene lookup returns CDR1 MNHNS and CDR2 SASEGT. The CDR3 loop spans 14 amino acids. CDR3 in DNA: TGTGCCAGCCGACTAGCGGGACGAAACAATGAGCAGTTCTTC. Amino acid sequence: CASRLAGRNNEQFF.

The chain is built from TRBV5-3 and TRBJ2-5; TRBD1 agrees at 7 bases. The J call may be wrong; the DNA end is better matched by TRBJ2-7. TRBV5-3 is placed among ORFs of uncertain function. The CDR3 contains 14 residues. The CDR3 DNA reads as TGTGCCAGAAGTACGGCCAGGGGGACCTACGAGCAGTACTTC. The encoded protein is CARSTARGTYEQYF.

This clone has only a few counts. The chain carries TRBV27 and TRBJ2-7; weak D call: TRBD1 (5 bases). V was shortened by 2 bases and J by 0 bases, with 8 bases between the two germline ends. The CDR3 runs to 14 residues. Per the germline V gene, CDR1 is MNHEY and CDR2 is SMNVEV (reference sequence). The CDR3 nucleotides are TGTGCCAGCAGTTTAAGGGGCAACTCCTACGAGCAGTACTTC. Its protein is CASSLRGNSYEQYF.

The J gene is TRBJ2-2, the V gene TRBV2, with 9 positions matching TRBD1. V gave up 4 bases and J gave up 5 bases; unmatched junction bases: 2. Germline lookup yields CDR1 SNHLY and CDR2 FYNNEI. The CDR3 length is 14 residues. CDR3 sequence reads: CASSGGTGTGELFF. The CDR3 nucleotides read TGTGCCAGCAGTGGAGGGACAGGGACCGGGGAGCTGTTTTTT. The full variable domain, completed using reference TRBV2 and TRBJ2-2, is EPEVTQTPSHQVTQMGQEVILRCVPISNHLYFYWYRQILGQKVEFLVSFYNNEISEKSEIFDDQFSVERPDGSNFTLKIRSTKLEDSAMYFCASSGGTGTGELFFGEGSRLTVL.

This sequence joins TRBV18 and TRBJ1-5; 10 bases map to TRBD1. J lost 4 bases, V lost 3 bases, and 6 bases had no gene match. CDR1 is KGHSH, CDR2 LQKENI, per germline. CDR3 length equals 16 residues. CDR3 coding DNA: TGTGCCAGCTCACCTTCGACAGGGGGCGTGAATCAGCCCCAGCATTTT. This translates into CASSPSTGGVNQPQHF.

The V call is TRBV5-8, the J call TRBJ1-5, with D perhaps TRBD1 (5 bases). Per germline, CDR1 SGHTS and CDR2 YDEGEE. V was trimmed by 0 bases and J by 0 bases, leaving 13 bases between them. The CDR3 length is 17 residues. The CDR3 reads CASSLEKGTDSNQPQHF. The CDR3, as DNA: TGTGCCAGCAGCTTGGAAAAAGGGACTGATAGCAATCAGCCCCAGCATTTT. Drawing the rest from reference TRBV5-8 and TRBJ1-5, the complete variable domain is EAGVTQSPTHLIKTRGQQATLRCSPISGHTSVYWYQQALGLGLQFLLWYDEGEERNRGNFPPRFSGRQFPNYSSELNVNALELEDSALYLCASSLEKGTDSNQPQHFGDGTRLSIL.

The V call is TRBV30, the J call TRBJ2-2; the match to TRBD2 covers 8 bases. Losses at the gene ends were 3 bases for V and 4 bases for J; bases not matched to a gene: 10. The germline V gene has CDR1 GTSNPN and CDR2 SVGIG (reference sequence). CDR3 length: 16 residues. The CDR3 DNA reads TGTGCCTGGAGCTTCCACCGGGGGGGCGGCACCGGGGAGCTGTTTTTT. This gives the protein CAWSFHRGGGTGELFF.

This clone was recorded only once. The rearrangement uses TRBV19 and TRBJ2-3; 9 bases align to TRBD2. Germline CDR1 reads LNHDA; CDR2 reads SQIVND (reference sequence). This CDR3 is 18 amino acids long. V lost 5 bases to trimming and J lost 5 bases; unmatched junction nucleotides: 17. DNA of the CDR3: TGTGCCAGTAGTCCGACGGGGCTAGCGGGGTTACTTGGAGATACGCAGTATTTT. As protein: CASSPTGLAGLLGDTQYF.

The gene calls are TRBV28 and TRBJ1-6, with TRBD1 identical over 9 bases. This CDR3 is 17 amino acids long. Trimming at V came to 3 bases and at J to 9 bases, leaving 12 bases not matched to a gene. Germline lookup yields CDR1 MDHEN and CDR2 SYDVKM. Here the CDR3 DNA reads TGTGCCAGCAGTTTTATATTAGGACAGGGGCGCGGTTCACCCCTCCACTTT. Protein sequence: CASSFILGQGRGSPLHF.

The J gene is TRBJ2-4, the V gene TRBV6-1, with TRBD2 matching 10 bases. From germline, CDR1 is MNHNS and CDR2 SASEGT. V trimming: 6 bases; J trimming: 3 bases; junction bases outside the gene matches: 5. The CDR3 length is 15 residues. The CDR3 sequence: CASRGTSANKNIQYF. CDR3 coding DNA: TGTGCCAGCAGGGGGACTAGCGCCAACAAAAACATTCAGTACTTC.

This clone was counted between two and nine times. The V gene is TRBV5-1, the J gene TRBJ1-4, with D tentatively TRBD1 (5 bases). V shed 4 bases and J shed 6 bases, with 16 bases lying between them. Germline CDR1 is SGHRS and CDR2 is YFSETQ. The CDR3 has 15 residues. DNA of the CDR3: TGCGCCAGCAGCGGTCCTTTAGGAGGGGATGAAAAACTGTTTTTT. Its translation is CASSGPLGGDEKLFF.

The rearrangement links TRBV6-5 to TRBJ2-5, with TRBD1 matching 9 bases. Matching the DNA end better, TRBJ2-7 makes the J call doubtful. This CDR3 is 14 amino acids long. CDR1 is MNHEY, CDR2 SVGAGI, per germline. This CDR3 reads CASSYSMTGGEQYF. CDR3 nucleotides: TGTGCCAGCAGTTACTCGATGACAGGGGGCGAGCAGTACTTC.

In this sample, this clone turned up once. The rearrangement joins TRBV5-6 to TRBJ2-7, with 9 bases that match TRBD1. Germline V gene data show CDR1 as SGHDT and CDR2 as YYEEEE. Unmatched junction bases numbered 3, after V lost 4 bases and J lost 4 bases. The CDR3 spans 13 residues. The CDR3, as DNA: TGTGCCAGCAGCCGGACAGGGGTTTACGAGCAGTACTTC. Amino acids: CASSRTGVYEQYF.

The chain couples TRBV19 to TRBJ2-5; D ambiguous. The ends were cut back, 4 bases at V and 9 bases at J, with 21 bases in the middle. CDR1 is LNHDA, CDR2 SQIVND, per germline (reference sequence). The CDR3 consists of 15 residues. Written as DNA, the CDR3 is TGTGCCAGTAGTACAAGAGGTACCCCAAGCGACGCCCAGTACTTC. This encodes CASSTRGTPSDAQYF.

The chain links TRBV4-2 to TRBJ2-1; 7 bases match TRBD2. Per the germline V gene, CDR1 is LGHNA and CDR2 is YNFKEQ. The CDR3 spans 15 residues. After removal of 0 bases from V and 6 bases from J, the junction contained 5 bases not matched to a gene. CDR3 protein: CASSQEGLVGNEQFF. CDR3 DNA: TGTGCCAGCAGCCAAGAAGGACTAGTAGGCAATGAGCAGTTCTTC.

The chain couples TRBV6-5 to TRBJ2-7, with 7 bases matching TRBD2. V was pared by 2 bases and J by 3 bases, with 1 base of the junction left unmatched. Germline lookup yields CDR1 MNHEY and CDR2 SVGAGI. The CDR3 loop spans 13 amino acids. The CDR3 region has the DNA TGTGCCAGCAGTTACGGGACTAACTACGAGCAGTACTTC. It codes for CASSYGTNYEQYF.

The chain has TRBV5-1 and TRBJ1-3, with a tentative D call TRBD1 (6 bases). The germline V gene has CDR1 SGHRS and CDR2 YFSETQ. The CDR3 has 17 amino acids. Trimming stripped 0 bases from V and 7 bases from J, with 20 bases between. CDR3 in DNA: TGCGCCAGCAGCTTGGCCCCGGACAGAGCTCTGGGGAACACCATATATTTT. Translation gives CASSLAPDRALGNTIYF. Full variable domain (outside the CDR3, taken from reference TRBV5-1 and TRBJ1-3): KAGVTQTPRYLIKTRGQQVTLSCSPISGHRSVSWYQQTPGQGLQFLFEYFSETQRNKGNFPGRFSGRQFSNSRSEMNVSTLELGDSALYLCASSLAPDRALGNTIYFGEGSWLTVV.

V and J are TRBV25-1 and TRBJ2-1, with 8 positions matching TRBD2. J gave up 8 bases and V 3 bases, and 12 bases lay outside the gene matches. CDR1 MGHDK and CDR2 SYGVNS come from the germline V gene. The CDR3 covers 16 residues. The CDR3 DNA follows: TGTGCCAGCAGTGATAGAATAGCGGGAAGGATCGATGAGCAGTTCTTC. Amino acid sequence: CASSDRIAGRIDEQFF.

V is TRBV15 and J is TRBJ2-3; 8 nucleotides line up with TRBD1. Per germline, CDR1 LNHNV and CDR2 YYDKDF (reference sequence). There are 12 residues in the CDR3. J lost 10 bases, V lost 5 bases, and 5 bases had no gene match. CDR3 amino acids: CATSARQGSQYF. CDR3 DNA sequence: TGTGCCACCAGCGCCCGACAGGGGTCGCAGTATTTT.

This chain joins TRBV28 and TRBJ2-6, with 7 bases lining up with TRBD2. This CDR3 has 16 residues. CDR1 and CDR2 from the germline V gene are MDHEN and SYDVKM. Unmatched junction bases numbered 7, after V lost 8 bases and J lost 0 bases. The CDR3 DNA reads TGTGCCAGCGGGGGGGGGATTAGCTCTGGGGCCAACGTCCTGACTTTC. Protein: CASGGGISSGANVLTF.

The rearrangement uses TRBV28 and TRBJ2-3; TRBD2 agrees at 8 bases. CDR1 is MDHEN and CDR2 is SYDVKM in the germline V gene. V lost 7 bases, J lost 1 base, and 4 bases stayed unmatched. The CDR3 spans 14 residues. CDR3 sequence: CASKAGVRTDTQYF. Written as DNA, the CDR3 is TGTGCCAGCAAAGCGGGAGTTCGCACAGATACGCAGTATTTT.